This section outlines one T cell receptor beta chain sequence together with its context. Antigen: not known. The data belong to a study of identical twins. Study results and caveats: Conclusions came from cross-sectional statistical analysis, not from following the same donors. Out-of-frame alpha sequences common to twins exhibited a surplus of low generation probability.

Through template switching, a universal primer site was introduced, and the cDNA contained unique molecular identifiers. TCRdb used MiXCR to reprocess the 5' RACE reads, holding one entry per CDR3 protein. The profile shows 600,000 to 850,000 distinct CDR3 sequences, about 20% of them singletons. Germline V gives CDR1 SGHTA, CDR2 FQGNSA. Trimming pared 5 bases from V and 5 bases from J, leaving 16 bases between. The CDR3 is 14 residues long. These sequences were also reported in another study, on T cells expressing NK-cell markers.

The origin of this receptor is a woman aged 18-30 years in good health. The chain recombines TRBV7-2 with TRBJ2-7; D perhaps matches TRBD1 (6 bases). What was sequenced was PBMCs. The CDR3 protein is CASSQTTGFHEQYF. The CDR3 DNA sequence: TGTGCCAGCAGCCAGACGACAGGTTTCCACGAGCAGTACTTC. Full variable domain (outside the CDR3, taken from reference TRBV7-2 and TRBJ2-7): GAGVSQSPSNKVTEKGKDVELRCDPISGHTALYWYRQSLGQGLEFLIYFQGNSAPDKSGLPSDRFSAERTGGSVSTLTIQRTQQEDSAVYLCASSQTTGFHEQYFGPGTRLTVT.